The clone carrying this T cell receptor (beta chain) has only a few counts. What it binds is not known. This sample stems from a study of T cells after yellow fever vaccination. Study-wide results and limits: Abundant bulk-population clonotypes could contaminate the FACS-sorted repertoires. After the booster, roughly 96% of CD4 and 88% of CD8 primary-response clones were re-detected.

CDR1 is MNHEY, CDR2 SMNVEV, per germline (reference sequence). This CDR3 is built from 18 residues. With V trimmed by 5 bases and J by 2 bases, 13 bases remained unmatched. Using its own MiXCR run on the 5' RACE reads, TCRdb lists one record per CDR3 protein. Of 250,000 to 300,000 distinct CDR3 sequences listed, roughly 13% are singletons. Sample: CD4+ T cells sorted from PBMCs, taken 45 days after the yellow fever booster vaccination. The clonotype originates from a young man who received the YFV17D yellow fever vaccine. The rearrangement uses TRBV27 and TRBJ2-2; 8 positions agree with TRBD1. This CDR3 is CASSTPPFRGRNTGELFF. As DNA, the CDR3 is TGTGCCAGCAGTACCCCCCCGTTCAGGGGGCGAAACACCGGGGAGCTGTTTTTT.